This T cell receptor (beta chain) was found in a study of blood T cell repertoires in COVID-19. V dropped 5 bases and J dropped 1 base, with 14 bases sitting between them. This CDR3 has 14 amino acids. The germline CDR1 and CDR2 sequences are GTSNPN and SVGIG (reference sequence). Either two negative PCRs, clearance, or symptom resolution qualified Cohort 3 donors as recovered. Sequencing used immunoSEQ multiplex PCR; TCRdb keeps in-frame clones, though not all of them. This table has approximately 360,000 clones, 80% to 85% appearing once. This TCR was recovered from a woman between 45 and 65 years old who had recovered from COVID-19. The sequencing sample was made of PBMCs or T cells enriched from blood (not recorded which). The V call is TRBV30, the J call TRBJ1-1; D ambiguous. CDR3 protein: CAWVSGSRNTEAFF. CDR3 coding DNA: TGTGCCTGGGTTTCCGGGAGTCGGAACACTGAAGCTTTCTTT.